This TCR beta chain is drawn from a study of blood T cell repertoires in COVID-19. Original handling: Estimation of nucleated cell counts relied on the amplification of reference gene primers. Measured with immunoSEQ multiplex PCR; TCRdb has only the in-frame clones, and not every one. For V, J and clone size, that table is used; D and trimming come from the DNA. The repertoire consists of fewer than 450,000 clones, with over 80% occurring once and the leading ten covering nearly 6.5%. Patients in Seattle were enrolled during active infection, then followed longitudinally. This clone showed up just once. Germline V lookup: CDR1 MNHEY, CDR2 SMNVEV (reference sequence). This CDR3 region has 13 residues. V lost 0 bases, J lost 6 bases, and 6 bases lay in between.

The sample consisted of peripheral blood. The receptor comes from a woman aged 45-65 years with COVID-19, enrolled during active disease. J is TRBJ1-5 and V is TRBV27; D remains unclear. In DNA, the CDR3 is TGTGCCAGCAGTTTATCGGGCAGTCAGCCCCAGCATTTT. As protein: CASSLSGSQPQHF.